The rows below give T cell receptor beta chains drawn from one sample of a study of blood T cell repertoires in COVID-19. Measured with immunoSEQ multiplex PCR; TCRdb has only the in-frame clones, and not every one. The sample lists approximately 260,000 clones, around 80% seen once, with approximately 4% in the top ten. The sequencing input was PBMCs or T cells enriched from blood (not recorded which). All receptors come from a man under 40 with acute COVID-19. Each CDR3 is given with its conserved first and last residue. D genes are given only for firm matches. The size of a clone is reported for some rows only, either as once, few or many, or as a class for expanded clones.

CDR3nt: TGTGCCAGCAGCGATCAGGGTTCCCATCAGCCCCAGCATTTT
CDR3aa: CASSDQGSHQPQHF
abundance: once
v_gene: TRBV6-5
len: 14
j_gene: TRBJ1-5
d_gene: NA

CDR3nt: TGTGCCAGCAGCTCTGTTAACCAAGAGACCCAGTACTTC
CDR3aa: CASSSVNQETQYF
abundance: NA
v_gene: TRBV7-2
len: 13
j_gene: TRBJ2-5
d_gene: NA

CDR3nt: TGTGCCAGCAGTTATACCCCCTCGACAGGGAGGCAGCCCCAGCATTTT
CDR3aa: CASSYTPSTGRQPQHF
abundance: NA
v_gene: TRBV6-2/TRBV6-3
len: 16
j_gene: TRBJ1-5
d_gene: TRBD1

CDR3nt: TGTGCCAGCAGCTCAGGGGGACAAAACTATGGCTACACCTTC
CDR3aa: CASSSGGQNYGYTF
abundance: NA
v_gene: TRBV5-4
len: 14
j_gene: TRBJ1-2
d_gene: TRBD1

CDR3nt: TGTGCCAGCTCACCACTGGGCGGGGGCTCCTACAATGAGCAGTTCTTC
CDR3aa: CASSPLGGGSYNEQFF
abundance: NA
v_gene: TRBV18
len: 16
j_gene: TRBJ2-1
d_gene: TRBD2

CDR3nt: TGTGCCAGCAGTTTCGGAGCAGGGACAGATACGCAGTATTTT
CDR3aa: CASSFGAGTDTQYF
abundance: NA
v_gene: TRBV27
len: 14
j_gene: TRBJ2-3
d_gene: NA

CDR3nt: TGTGCCAGCAGCCAAGACCCAGGGTCAGATACGCAGTATTTT
CDR3aa: CASSQDPGSDTQYF
abundance: NA
v_gene: TRBV3-1/TRBV3-2
len: 14
j_gene: TRBJ2-3
d_gene: NA

CDR3nt: TGTGCCAGCAGCCAAGATTCCGCAGGGGGCTACAATGAGCAGTTCTTC
CDR3aa: CASSQDSAGGYNEQFF
abundance: once
v_gene: TRBV4-2
len: 16
j_gene: TRBJ2-1
d_gene: TRBD1

CDR3nt: TGTGCCAGCCGAAACCCCGGGACTGAAGCTTTCTTT
CDR3aa: CASRNPGTEAFF
abundance: NA
v_gene: TRBV19
len: 12
j_gene: TRBJ1-1
d_gene: NA

CDR3nt: TGCGCCAGCAGCCAAAGTCGCCAGGTCAATCAGCCCCAGCATTTT
CDR3aa: CASSQSRQVNQPQHF
abundance: NA
v_gene: TRBV4-1
len: 15
j_gene: TRBJ1-5
d_gene: NA